Listed here are 2 T cell receptor beta chains from one sample, sequenced in a study of control samples from healthy donors and cancer patients. The assay was immunoSEQ multiplex PCR, and TCRdb's table has in-frame clones only and misses some. This table holds 150,000 to 200,000 clones, about nine tenths found once. Sequenced: blood. The receptors here all came from a woman in her 30s in good health.

The chain recombines TRBV21-1 with TRBJ1-4. TRBV21-1 is flagged as a pseudogene. The CDR3 length is 14 residues. CDR3 nucleotides: TGTGCCAGCAGCAAAGACGCGGCTAATGAAAAACTGTTTTTT. This sequence encodes CASSKDAANEKLFF.

This clone is a singleton in its sample. This chain connects TRBV30 to TRBJ1-5; maybe TRBD1 (5 bases). This CDR3 has 13 residues. Germline V gives CDR1 GTSNPN, CDR2 SVGIG (reference sequence). With 0 bases removed from V and 7 bases from J, the gap between germline ends came to 10 bases. In DNA form, the CDR3 reads TGTGCCTGGAGTGTCAGGGATGGACAGCCCCAGCATTTT. This sequence encodes CAWSVRDGQPQHF.